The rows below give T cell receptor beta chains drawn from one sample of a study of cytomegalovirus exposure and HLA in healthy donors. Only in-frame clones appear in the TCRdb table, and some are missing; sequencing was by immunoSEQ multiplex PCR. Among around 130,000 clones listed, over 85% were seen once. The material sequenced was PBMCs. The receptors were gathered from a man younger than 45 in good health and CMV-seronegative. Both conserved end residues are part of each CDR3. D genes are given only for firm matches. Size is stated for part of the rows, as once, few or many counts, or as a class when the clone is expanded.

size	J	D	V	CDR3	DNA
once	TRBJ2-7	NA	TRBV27	CASSVLSGYEQYF	TGTGCCAGCAGTGTCCTTTCAGGCTACGAGCAGTACTTC
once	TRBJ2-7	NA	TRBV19	CASSIGEYGYYEQYF	TGTGCCAGTAGTATAGGGGAGTACGGATATTACGAGCAGTACTTC
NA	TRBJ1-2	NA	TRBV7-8	CASSLVRGASEGYTF	TGTGCCAGCAGCTTGGTACGCGGGGCCAGCGAGGGCTACACCTTC
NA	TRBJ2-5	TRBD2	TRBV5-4	CASSPLAGGPQETQYF	TGTGCCAGCAGCCCACTAGCGGGGGGGCCTCAAGAGACCCAGTACTTC
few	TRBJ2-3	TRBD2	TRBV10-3	CAIREQPTSADTQYF	TGTGCCATCAGAGAACAGCCCACTAGCGCAGATACGCAGTATTTT
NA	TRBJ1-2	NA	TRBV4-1	CASSHGGRYYGYTF	TGCGCCAGCAGCCACGGGGGGCGTTACTATGGCTACACCTTC
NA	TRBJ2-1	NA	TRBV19	CASSILEGGNEQFF	TGTGCCAGTAGTATTTTAGAAGGCGGCAATGAGCAGTTCTTC
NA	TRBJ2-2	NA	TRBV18	CASSPRLQGNTGELFF	TGTGCCAGCTCACCACGGTTACAGGGGAACACCGGGGAGCTGTTTTTT
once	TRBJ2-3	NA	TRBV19	CASSSGAWAGSADTQYF	TGTGCCAGTAGTAGCGGGGCTTGGGCGGGGTCGGCAGATACGCAGTATTTT
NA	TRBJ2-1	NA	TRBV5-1	CASSLSGSYNEQFF	TGCGCCAGCAGCTTGTCCGGCTCCTACAATGAGCAGTTCTTC
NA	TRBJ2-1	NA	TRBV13	CASSLGVGGYGQFF	TGTGCCAGCAGCTTAGGGGTAGGGGGATACGGGCAGTTCTTC
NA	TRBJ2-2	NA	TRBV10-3	CAISRDSNTGELFF	TGTGCCATCAGTCGAGATTCGAACACCGGGGAGCTGTTTTTT
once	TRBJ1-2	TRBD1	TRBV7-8	CASSHNLDRGREGYTF	TGTGCCAGCAGCCACAATCTGGACAGGGGGCGAGAGGGCTACACCTTC
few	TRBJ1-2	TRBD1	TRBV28	CASSLGTGNGYTF	TGTGCCAGCAGTTTGGGGACAGGGAATGGCTACACCTTC
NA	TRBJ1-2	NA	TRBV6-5	CASSYAANYGYTF	TGTGCCAGCAGTTATGCGGCTAACTATGGCTACACCTTC
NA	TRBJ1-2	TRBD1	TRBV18	CASSPGQFYYGYTF	TGTGCCAGCTCACCGGGACAGTTCTACTATGGCTACACCTTC
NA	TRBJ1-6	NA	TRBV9	CASSVVLGSPLHF	TGTGCCAGCAGCGTAGTACTGGGCTCACCCCTCCACTTT
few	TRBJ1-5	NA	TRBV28	CASSFRQEADQPQHF	TGTGCCAGCAGTTTTCGGCAGGAGGCTGATCAGCCCCAGCATTTT
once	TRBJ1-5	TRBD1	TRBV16	CASSTDRDSNQPQHF	TGTGCCAGCAGCACGGACAGGGACAGCAATCAGCCCCAGCATTTT
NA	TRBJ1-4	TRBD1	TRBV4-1	CASSQDTIPQGAIEKLFF	TGCGCCAGCAGCCAAGATACTATCCCACAGGGGGCAATCGAAAAACTGTTTTTT
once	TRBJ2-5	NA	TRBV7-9	CASSAGLSKETQYF	TGTGCCAGCAGTGCCGGACTGTCAAAAGAGACCCAGTACTTC
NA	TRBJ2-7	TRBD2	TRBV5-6	CASSLRLAGTYEQYF	TGTGCCAGCAGCTTGAGACTAGCGGGGACCTACGAGCAGTACTTC
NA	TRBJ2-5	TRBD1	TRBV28	CASSRQGLQETQYF	TGTGCCAGCAGTCGACAGGGCCTCCAAGAGACCCAGTACTTC
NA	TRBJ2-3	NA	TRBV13	CASNTRANTQYF	TGTGCCAGCAACACTCGAGCGAATACGCAGTATTTT
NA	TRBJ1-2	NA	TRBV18	CASSPDTYGYTF	TGTGCCAGCTCACCTGACACCTATGGCTACACCTTC
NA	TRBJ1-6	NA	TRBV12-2	CASRLEQNSPLHF	TGTGCAAGTCGCTTAGAACAAAATTCACCCCTCCACTTT
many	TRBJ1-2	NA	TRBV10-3	CAISGQTSNYGYTF	TGTGCCATCAGTGGACAGACCTCTAACTATGGCTACACCTTC
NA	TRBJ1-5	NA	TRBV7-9	CASSPLTVEGNQPQHF	TGTGCCAGCAGTCCCCTTACGGTAGAGGGCAATCAGCCCCAGCATTTT
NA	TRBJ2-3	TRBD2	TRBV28	CASSLSIGSGGAVQYF	TGTGCCAGCAGTTTATCAATCGGTAGCGGGGGGGCGGTGCAGTATTTT
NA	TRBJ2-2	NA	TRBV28	CASSRNTGELFF	TGTGCCAGCAGCAGGAACACCGGGGAGCTGTTTTTT
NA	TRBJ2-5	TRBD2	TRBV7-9	CALRGVPKETQYF	TGTGCCCTCCGGGGGGTGCCTAAAGAGACCCAGTACTTC